There are a few counts of the clone carrying this T cell receptor beta chain. Its antigen is as yet unknown. Unique molecular identifiers were present in the TCR beta cDNA libraries. MiXCR, run by TCRdb on the PCR reads, gives a single entry per CDR3 protein. Here the sample spans 250,000 to 300,000 distinct CDR3 sequences, roughly a third being singletons. This CDR3 is built from 13 residues. Germline CDR1 is WSHSY and CDR2 is SAAADI. After removal of 8 bases from V and 2 bases from J, the junction contained 5 bases not matched to a gene. This entry comes from a study of post-analysis software for immune sequencing data. Study outcomes and limitations: Patients showed TRBV5-6, TRBV5-1 and TRBV20-1 among roughly five TRBV segments more frequent than in controls. Multiple sclerosis patients showed significantly lower normalized Chao1 diversity than controls did.

The sequence was obtained from a girl between 10 and 17 years old with multiple sclerosis. V gene TRBV10-2 combines with J gene TRBJ1-2; 7 nucleotides line up with TRBD1. Sequenced material: blood. The chain's CDR3 is CASRQGLNYGYTF. The CDR3 nucleotides are TGCGCCAGCCGACAGGGATTAAACTATGGCTACACCTTC.